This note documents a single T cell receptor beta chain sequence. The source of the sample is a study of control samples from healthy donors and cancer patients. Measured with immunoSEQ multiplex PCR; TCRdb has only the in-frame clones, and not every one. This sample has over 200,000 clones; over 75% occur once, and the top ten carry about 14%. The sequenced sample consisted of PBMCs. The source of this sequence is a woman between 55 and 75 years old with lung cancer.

CDR3 region: CASSLGHPQETQYF. The CDR3 DNA sequence: TGTGCCAGCAGTTTGGGTCACCCCCAAGAGACCCAGTACTTC. The chain recombines TRBV6-6 with TRBJ2-5; D not certain. The V gene's germline CDR1 is MNHNY and CDR2 SVGAGI (reference sequence). The germline V and J ends were trimmed by 4 bases and 1 base, with 10 bases remaining between them. The CDR3 length is 14 residues.